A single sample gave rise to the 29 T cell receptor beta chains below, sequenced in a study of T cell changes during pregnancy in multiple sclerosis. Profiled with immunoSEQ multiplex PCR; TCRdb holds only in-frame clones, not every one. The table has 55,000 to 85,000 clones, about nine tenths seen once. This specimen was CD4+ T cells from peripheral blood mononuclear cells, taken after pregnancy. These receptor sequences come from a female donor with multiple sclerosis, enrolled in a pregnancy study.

CDR3 region: CASSSRDSRGYTF. The CDR3 DNA follows: TGTGCCAGTAGTTCGAGGGACTCACGCGGCTACACCTTC. The V gene is TRBV19, the J gene TRBJ1-2, with D possibly being TRBD1 (5 bases). V dropped 5 bases and J dropped 8 bases, with 15 bases sitting between them. This CDR3 region has 13 residues. The V gene's germline CDR1 is LNHDA and CDR2 SQIVND (reference sequence).

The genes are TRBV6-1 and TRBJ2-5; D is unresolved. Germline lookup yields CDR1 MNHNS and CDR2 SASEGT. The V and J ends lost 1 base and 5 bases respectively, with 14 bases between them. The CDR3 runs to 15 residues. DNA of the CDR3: TGTGCCAGCAGTGAAGGGGCAGGTGGAATGGAGACCCAGTACTTC. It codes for CASSEGAGGMETQYF.

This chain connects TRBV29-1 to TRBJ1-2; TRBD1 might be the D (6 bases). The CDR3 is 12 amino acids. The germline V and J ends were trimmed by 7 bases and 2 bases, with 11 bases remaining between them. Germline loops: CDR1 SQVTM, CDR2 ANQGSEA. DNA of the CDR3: TGCAGCGAGAGGACAGTCAACTATGGCTACACCTTC. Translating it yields CSERTVNYGYTF.

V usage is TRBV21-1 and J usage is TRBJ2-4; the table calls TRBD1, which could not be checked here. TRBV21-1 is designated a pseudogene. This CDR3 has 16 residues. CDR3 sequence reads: CASSPPGFRAKNIQYF. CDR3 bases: TGTGCCAGCAGTCCCCCAGGTTTTCGAGCCAAAAACATTCAGTACTTC.

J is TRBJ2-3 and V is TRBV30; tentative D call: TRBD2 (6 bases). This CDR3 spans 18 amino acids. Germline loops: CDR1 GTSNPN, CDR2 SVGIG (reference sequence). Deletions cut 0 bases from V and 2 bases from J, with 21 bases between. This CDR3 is CAWSVEAGLFLHTDTQYF. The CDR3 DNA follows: TGTGCCTGGAGTGTTGAAGCGGGTCTCTTTCTCCACACAGATACGCAGTATTTT.

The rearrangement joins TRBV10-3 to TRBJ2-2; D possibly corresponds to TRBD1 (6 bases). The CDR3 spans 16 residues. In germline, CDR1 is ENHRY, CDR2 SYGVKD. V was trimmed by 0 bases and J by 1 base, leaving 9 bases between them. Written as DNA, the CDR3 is TGTGCCATCAGTGAGTCGAGGACAGTGAACACCGGGGAGCTGTTTTTT. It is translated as CAISESRTVNTGELFF.

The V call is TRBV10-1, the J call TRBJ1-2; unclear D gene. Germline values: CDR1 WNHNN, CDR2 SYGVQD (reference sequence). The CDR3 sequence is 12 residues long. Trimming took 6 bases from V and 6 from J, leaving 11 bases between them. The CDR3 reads CASSPDSHGYTF. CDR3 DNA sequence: TGCGCCAGCAGCCCGGATAGCCATGGCTACACCTTC.

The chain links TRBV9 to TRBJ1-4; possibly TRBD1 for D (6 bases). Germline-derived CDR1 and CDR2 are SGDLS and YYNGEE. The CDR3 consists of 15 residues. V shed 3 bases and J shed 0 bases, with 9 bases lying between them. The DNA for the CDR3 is TGTGCCAGCAGCGCTCAGGGGTCAACTAATGAAAAACTGTTTTTT. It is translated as CASSAQGSTNEKLFF.

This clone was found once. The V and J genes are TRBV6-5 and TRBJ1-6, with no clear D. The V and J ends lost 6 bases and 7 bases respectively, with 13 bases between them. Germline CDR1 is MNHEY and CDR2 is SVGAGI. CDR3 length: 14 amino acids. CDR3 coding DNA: TGTGCCAGCAGCACGCCTCGAGTGAATTCACCCCTCCACTTT. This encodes CASSTPRVNSPLHF.

This CDR3 reads CASRGDRSSNTEAFF. In DNA, the CDR3 is TGTGCCAGTAGAGGTGACAGATCGAGTAACACTGAAGCTTTCTTT. V gene TRBV19 combines with J gene TRBJ1-1, with TRBD1 as a possible D gene (5 bases). Germline CDR1 is LNHDA and CDR2 is SQIVND (reference sequence). The V end lost 6 bases, the J end lost 2 bases, and 16 bases lay between the germline ends. There are 15 residues in the CDR3.

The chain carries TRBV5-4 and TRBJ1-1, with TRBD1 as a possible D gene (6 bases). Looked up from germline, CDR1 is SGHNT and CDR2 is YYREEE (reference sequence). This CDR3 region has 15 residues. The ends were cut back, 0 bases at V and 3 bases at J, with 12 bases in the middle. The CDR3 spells CASSLDPGVDTEAFF. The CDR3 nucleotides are TGTGCCAGCAGCTTGGATCCAGGGGTTGACACTGAAGCTTTCTTT.

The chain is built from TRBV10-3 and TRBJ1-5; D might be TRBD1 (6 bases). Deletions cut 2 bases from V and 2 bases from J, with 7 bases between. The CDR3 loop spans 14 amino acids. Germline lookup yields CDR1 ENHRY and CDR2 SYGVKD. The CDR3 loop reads CAISEPGGNQPQHF. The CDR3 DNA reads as TGTGCCATCAGTGAGCCAGGGGGCAATCAGCCCCAGCATTTT.

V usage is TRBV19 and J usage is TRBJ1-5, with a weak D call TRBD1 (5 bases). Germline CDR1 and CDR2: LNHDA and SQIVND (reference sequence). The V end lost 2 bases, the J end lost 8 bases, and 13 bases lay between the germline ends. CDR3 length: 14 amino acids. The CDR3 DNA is TGTGCCAGTAGTATAACGACAGTCACGGAGCCCCAGCATTTT. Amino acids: CASSITTVTEPQHF.

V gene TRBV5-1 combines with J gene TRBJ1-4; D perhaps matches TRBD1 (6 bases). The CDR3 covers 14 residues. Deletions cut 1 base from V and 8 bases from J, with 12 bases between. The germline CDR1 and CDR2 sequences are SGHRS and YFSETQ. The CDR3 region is CASSLQGTGEKLFF. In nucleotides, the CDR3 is TGCGCCAGCAGCTTGCAGGGGACGGGAGAAAAACTGTTTTTT.

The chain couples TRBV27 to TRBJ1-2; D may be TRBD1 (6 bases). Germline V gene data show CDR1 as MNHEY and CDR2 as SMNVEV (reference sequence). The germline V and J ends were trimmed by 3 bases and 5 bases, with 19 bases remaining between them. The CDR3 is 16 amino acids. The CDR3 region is CASSLQAQGSPYGYTF. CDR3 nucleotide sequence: TGTGCCAGCAGTTTGCAGGCCCAGGGGTCCCCATATGGCTACACCTTC.

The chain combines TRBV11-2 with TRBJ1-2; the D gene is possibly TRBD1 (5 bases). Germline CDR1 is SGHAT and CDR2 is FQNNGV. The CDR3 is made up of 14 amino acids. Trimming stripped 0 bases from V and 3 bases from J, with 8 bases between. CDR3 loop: CASSLDVGDYGYTF. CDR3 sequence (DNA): TGTGCCAGCAGCTTAGATGTAGGGGACTATGGCTACACCTTC. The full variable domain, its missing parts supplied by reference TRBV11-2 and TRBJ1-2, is EAGVAQSPRYKIIEKRQSVAFWCNPISGHATLYWYQQILGQGPKLLIQFQNNGVVDDSQLPKDRFSAERLKGVDSTLKIQPAKLEDSAVYLCASSLDVGDYGYTFGSGTRLTVV.

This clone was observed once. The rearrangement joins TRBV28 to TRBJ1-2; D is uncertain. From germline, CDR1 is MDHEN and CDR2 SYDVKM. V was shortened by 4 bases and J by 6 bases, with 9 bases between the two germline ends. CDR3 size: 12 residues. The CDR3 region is CASSSVGDGYTF. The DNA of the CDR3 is TGTGCCAGCAGTTCAGTTGGTGATGGCTACACCTTC.

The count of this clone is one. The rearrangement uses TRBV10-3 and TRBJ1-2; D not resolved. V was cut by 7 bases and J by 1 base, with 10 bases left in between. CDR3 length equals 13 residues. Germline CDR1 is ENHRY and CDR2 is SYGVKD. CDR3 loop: CAIKNGDNYGYTF. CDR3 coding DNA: TGTGCCATCAAAAACGGAGATAACTATGGCTACACCTTC.

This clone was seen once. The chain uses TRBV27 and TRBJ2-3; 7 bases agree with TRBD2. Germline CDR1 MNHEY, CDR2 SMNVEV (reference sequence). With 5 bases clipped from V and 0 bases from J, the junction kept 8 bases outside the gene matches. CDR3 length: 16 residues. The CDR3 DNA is TGTGCCAGCAGTGCGAGAGCGGGACTTAGCACAGATACGCAGTATTTT. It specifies CASSARAGLSTDTQYF.

The CDR3: CAWSVMLAGGPGTGELFF. CDR3 nucleotides: TGTGCCTGGAGTGTAATGTTAGCGGGAGGGCCTGGCACCGGGGAGCTGTTTTTT. The chain is built from TRBV30 and TRBJ2-2, with 11 bases that match TRBD2. The CDR3 is 18 amino acids. Germline V CDR1 and CDR2: GTSNPN, SVGIG (reference sequence). V gave up 0 bases and J gave up 4 bases; unmatched junction bases: 10.

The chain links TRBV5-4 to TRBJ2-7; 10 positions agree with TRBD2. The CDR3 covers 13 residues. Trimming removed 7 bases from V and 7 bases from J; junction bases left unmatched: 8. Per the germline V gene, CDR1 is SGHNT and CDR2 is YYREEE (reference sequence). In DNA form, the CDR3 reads TGTGCCAGCTCATCTAGCGGGAGCAGTGAGCAGTACTTC. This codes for CASSSSGSSEQYF. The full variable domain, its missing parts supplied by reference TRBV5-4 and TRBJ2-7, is ETGVTQSPTHLIKTRGQQVTLRCSSQSGHNTVSWYQQALGQGPQFIFQYYREEENGRGNFPPRFSGLQFPNYSSELNVNALELDDSALYLCASSSSGSSEQYFGPGTRLTVT.

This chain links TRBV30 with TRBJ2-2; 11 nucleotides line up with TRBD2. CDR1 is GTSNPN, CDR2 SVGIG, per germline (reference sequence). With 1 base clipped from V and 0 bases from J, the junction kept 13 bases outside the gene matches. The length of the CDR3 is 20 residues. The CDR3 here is CAWSGPSGGTAPANTGELFF. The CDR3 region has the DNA TGTGCCTGGAGTGGACCTAGCGGGGGGACCGCCCCCGCGAACACCGGGGAGCTGTTTTTT.

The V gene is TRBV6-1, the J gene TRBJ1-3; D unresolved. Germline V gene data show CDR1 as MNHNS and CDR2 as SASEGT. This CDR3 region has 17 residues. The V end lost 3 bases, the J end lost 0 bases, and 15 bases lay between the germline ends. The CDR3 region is CASSDTRKASSGNTIYF. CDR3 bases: TGTGCCAGCAGTGACACAAGGAAAGCGAGCTCTGGAAACACCATATATTTT.

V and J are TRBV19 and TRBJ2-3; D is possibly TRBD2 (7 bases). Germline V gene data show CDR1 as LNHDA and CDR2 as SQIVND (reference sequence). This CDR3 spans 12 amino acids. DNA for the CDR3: TGTGGGGGGGAGGGGGATGGAGATACGCAGTATTTT. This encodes CGGEGDGDTQYF.

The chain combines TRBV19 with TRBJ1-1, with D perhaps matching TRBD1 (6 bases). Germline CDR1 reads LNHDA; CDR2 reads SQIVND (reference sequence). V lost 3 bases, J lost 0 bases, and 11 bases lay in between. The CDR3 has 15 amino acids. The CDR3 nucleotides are TGTGCCAGTAGTATCGGGGCAGGGGTGAACACTGAAGCTTTCTTT. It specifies CASSIGAGVNTEAFF.

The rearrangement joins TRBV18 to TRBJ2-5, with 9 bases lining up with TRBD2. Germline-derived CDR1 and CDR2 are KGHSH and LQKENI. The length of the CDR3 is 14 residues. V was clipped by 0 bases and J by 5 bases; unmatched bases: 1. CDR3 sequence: CASSPPGLAETQYF. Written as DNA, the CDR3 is TGTGCCAGCTCACCACCGGGACTAGCCGAGACCCAGTACTTC.

The chain's CDR3 is CASSLAPGGAGNIQYF. CDR3 DNA: TGTGCCAGCAGCTTAGCCCCAGGGGGCGCGGGGAACATTCAGTACTTC. V gene TRBV7-6 combines with J gene TRBJ2-4, with TRBD1 matching over 8 bases. The CDR3 sequence is 16 residues long. Germline lookup yields CDR1 SGHVS and CDR2 FNYEAQ. V shed 0 bases and J 7 bases; nucleotides not matched to a gene: 8.

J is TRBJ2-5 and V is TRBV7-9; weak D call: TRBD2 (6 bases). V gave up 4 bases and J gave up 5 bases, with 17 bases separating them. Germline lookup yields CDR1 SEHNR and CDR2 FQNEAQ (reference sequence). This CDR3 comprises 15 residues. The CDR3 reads CASSYGTQALETQYF. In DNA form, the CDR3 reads TGTGCCAGCAGCTATGGGACTCAGGCTTTGGAGACCCAGTACTTC.

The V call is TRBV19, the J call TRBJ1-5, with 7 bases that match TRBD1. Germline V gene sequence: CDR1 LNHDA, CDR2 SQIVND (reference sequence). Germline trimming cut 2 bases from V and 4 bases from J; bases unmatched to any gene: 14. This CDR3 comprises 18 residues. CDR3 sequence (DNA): TGTGCCAGTAGTATATCGGGCTCCCCCTCGACAGGGAATCAGCCCCAGCATTTT. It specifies CASSISGSPSTGNQPQHF.